This TCR beta chain was documented in a study of T-cell reconstitution after alpha-beta-depleted transplantation in children. Study outcomes and limitations: About two months after transplant, alpha-beta T cells reportedly came from several hundred expanded graft clones.

This clonotype turned up a few times. What it recognizes is unknown. V was pared by 0 bases and J by 1 base, with 11 bases of the junction left unmatched. Germline V gene lookup returns CDR1 SGHDN and CDR2 FVKESK. This CDR3 region has 18 residues. Preparing the TCRbeta library involved the use of unique molecular identifiers. Using its own MiXCR run on the PCR reads, TCRdb lists one record per CDR3 protein. The sample lists 600,000 to 800,000 distinct CDR3 sequences; around 13% were seen once. The sample here was PBMCs, taken before TCRalphabeta/CD19-depleted stem cell transplant. This receptor was taken from a girl aged 2-10 years with congenital amegakaryocytic thrombocytopenia, due to receive a stem cell transplant. This chain uses TRBV14 with TRBJ2-7, with 8 bases identical to TRBD2. CDR3 coding DNA: TGTGCCAGCAGCCAAGAAGGGTTTTCGGCTAGCGGGTCCTACGAGCAGTACTTC. It translates to CASSQEGFSASGSYEQYF.